Shown below are 13 T cell receptor beta chains from a single sample sequenced in a study of CD8 T cells in ankylosing spondylitis. TCRdb reanalysed the 5' RACE reads using MiXCR and keeps one entry per CDR3 protein. The sample carries 300,000 to 400,000 distinct CDR3 sequences, 9.5% to 13% recorded once. Sequences were obtained from blood, either unsorted or a sorted T cell fraction (not recorded which). The receptors shown here come from a female donor with ankylosing spondylitis or in good health (not recorded which).

This clonotype has a count of ten or more. This sequence joins TRBV12-3 or TRBV12-4 and TRBJ2-2, with D unresolved. The V gene lost 6 bases and the J gene lost 5 bases, with 13 bases spanning the gap. CDR3 length: 14 amino acids. The CDR3: CASSPLVATGELFF. CDR3 nucleotide sequence: TGTGCCAGCAGCCCCCTGGTAGCTACCGGGGAGCTGTTTTTT.

On this clonotype: A much bigger clone sits one base away, suggesting this may be a read error. The chain carries TRBV20-1 and TRBJ1-6; D is undetermined. The V end was cut by 5 bases, the J end by 9 bases, with 20 bases between. This CDR3 has 15 amino acids. The germline gives CDR1 DFQATT, CDR2 SNEGSKA (reference sequence). Here the CDR3 reads CSAPLRVQVGSPLHF. Here the CDR3 DNA reads TGCAGTGCTCCATTGCGGGTGCAGGTCGGTTCACCCCTCCACTTT.

This clonotype was counted once. A much larger clone sits a single nucleotide away, making a read error possible. V usage is TRBV6-2 or TRBV6-3 and J usage is TRBJ1-2; TRBD1 might be the D (6 bases). Germline lookup yields CDR1 MNHEY and CDR2 SVGEGT. This CDR3 has 13 residues. CDR3 region: CASGRGTSNGDTF. The CDR3 DNA follows: TGTGCCAGCGGGCGGGGGACATCCAATGGCGACACCTTC.

At least ten counts were recorded for this clonotype. The rearrangement links TRBV20-1 to TRBJ2-3, with D hard to call. The V gene lost 3 bases and the J gene lost 5 bases, with 12 bases spanning the gap. The CDR3 length is 13 residues. Germline V gene lookup returns CDR1 DFQATT and CDR2 SNEGSKA (reference sequence). The CDR3: CSASLVVEDTQYF. The CDR3 DNA reads as TGCAGTGCTAGTCTGGTAGTTGAAGATACGCAGTATTTT.

This clonotype appeared many times. V and J are TRBV5-1 and TRBJ1-2, with D perhaps TRBD1 (5 bases). This CDR3 spans 14 amino acids. Germline V gene sequence: CDR1 SGHRS, CDR2 YFSETQ. V was cut by 4 bases and J by 3 bases, with 13 bases left in between. The CDR3 bases are TGCGCCAGCAGCCCGGGGGACGGACACTATGGCTACACCTTC. Protein: CASSPGDGHYGYTF.

This chain uses TRBV4-3 with TRBJ2-3; 10 nucleotides agree with TRBD1. In germline, CDR1 is LGHNA, CDR2 YSLEER. The CDR3 runs 15 residues. The trim removed 4 bases at V and 2 bases at J, leaving 3 bases unmatched. The CDR3 spells CASSPGQGTTDTQYF. The CDR3 DNA sequence: TGCGCCAGCAGCCCGGGACAGGGGACCACAGATACGCAGTATTTT.

This clonotype was detected a few times. This rearrangement joins TRBV6-6 to TRBJ2-7, with unresolved D. Trimming removed 4 bases from V and 5 bases from J, with 9 bases in between. The CDR3 is 12 residues long. CDR1 is MNHNY and CDR2 is SVGAGI in the germline V gene (reference sequence). CDR3 in DNA: TGTGCCAGCAGTTCCCGACTCCACGAGCAGTACTTC. Translating it yields CASSSRLHEQYF.

Ten or more counts support this clonotype. The chain couples TRBV5-1 to TRBJ2-7; 9 bases map to TRBD2. The CDR3 contains 16 residues. Germline loops: CDR1 SGHRS, CDR2 YFSETQ. Trimming cost V 0 bases and J 1 base; bases outside gene matches: 5. CDR3 amino acids: CASSLEGLAESYEQYF. CDR3 nucleotide sequence: TGCGCCAGCAGCTTGGAGGGACTAGCAGAATCCTACGAGCAGTACTTC. Using reference TRBV5-1 and TRBJ2-7 for the parts outside the CDR3, the full variable domain is KAGVTQTPRYLIKTRGQQVTLSCSPISGHRSVSWYQQTPGQGLQFLFEYFSETQRNKGNFPGRFSGRQFSNSRSEMNVSTLELGDSALYLCASSLEGLAESYEQYFGPGTRLTVT.

This clonotype appeared many times. The gene calls are TRBV20-1 and TRBJ1-5; D remains ambiguous. The germline gives CDR1 DFQATT, CDR2 SNEGSKA (reference sequence). The length of the CDR3 is 13 residues. V was shortened by 0 bases and J by 5 bases, with 8 bases between the two germline ends. CDR3 sequence: CSAREVRDQPQHF. The CDR3 bases are TGCAGTGCTAGAGAGGTGAGAGATCAGCCCCAGCATTTT.

V is TRBV7-2 and J is TRBJ2-3, with D possibly matching TRBD2 (6 bases). CDR1 is SGHTA and CDR2 is FQGNSA in the germline V gene. The CDR3 sequence is 16 residues long. Deletions cut 7 bases from V and 4 bases from J, with 21 bases between. The DNA of the CDR3 is TGTGCCAGCACCCAAAACGGGGCGGGGAGCCCAGATACGCAGTATTTT. Its protein is CASTQNGAGSPDTQYF.

The genes are TRBV12-3 or TRBV12-4 and TRBJ2-2; TRBD1 aligns across 8 bases. This CDR3 contains 15 residues. V gave up 3 bases and J gave up 7 bases; unmatched junction bases: 7. The CDR3 loop is CASSLDRVSRGELFF. CDR3 sequence (DNA): TGTGCCAGCAGTTTGGACAGGGTATCACGCGGGGAGCTGTTTTTT.

This clonotype was recorded a few times. This chain links TRBV5-1 with TRBJ2-3; D remains unclear. Germline assignment: CDR1 SGHRS and CDR2 YFSETQ. This CDR3 contains 14 residues. Trimming removed 1 base at V and 2 bases at J, with 8 bases between. CDR3 region: CASSLLTHTDTQYF. CDR3 DNA sequence: TGCGCCAGCAGCTTGTTGACCCACACAGATACGCAGTATTTT. Using reference TRBV5-1 and TRBJ2-3 for the parts outside the CDR3, the full variable domain is KAGVTQTPRYLIKTRGQQVTLSCSPISGHRSVSWYQQTPGQGLQFLFEYFSETQRNKGNFPGRFSGRQFSNSRSEMNVSTLELGDSALYLCASSLLTHTDTQYFGPGTRLTVL.

This clonotype has ten or more counts. V is TRBV7-2 and J is TRBJ2-1, with D unclear. CDR3 length equals 14 residues. Germline V lookup: CDR1 SGHTA, CDR2 FQGNSA. The V end lost 3 bases, the J end lost 0 bases, and 6 bases lay between the germline ends. This chain's CDR3 is CASSFQTSYNEQFF. As DNA, the CDR3 is TGTGCCAGCAGCTTCCAAACCTCCTACAATGAGCAGTTCTTC.